These T cell receptor beta chains were read from a single sample in a study of CD8+ T cells in alopecia areata. Sequenced by immunoSEQ multiplex PCR; TCRdb stores in-frame clones only, minus some. This sample has about 200,000 clones; less than 65% occur once, and the top ten carry 3.5% to 5%. Sequencing was performed on CD4+ T cells sorted from blood, taken at week 4, from a patient treated with tofacitinib. The receptors stem from a human donor with alopecia areata. CDR3s include the opening cysteine and the closing phenylalanine or tryptophan. The D gene is left open where the match is weak. Clone size is shown for a subset of rows, as once, few, many or a class of expanded clone.

v_call	clone_size	d_call	j_call	cdr3_aa	cdr3_nt
TRBV5-1	-	-	TRBJ2-3	CASSFDSGTDTQYF	TGCGCCAGCAGCTTTGACAGTGGCACAGATACGCAGTATTTT
TRBV10-3	-	-	TRBJ2-7	CAISDLVRLSYEQYF	TGTGCCATCAGTGATTTAGTCAGGTTATCCTACGAGCAGTACTTC
TRBV4-1	few	-	TRBJ2-5	CASSQEGGPTSTQYF	TGCGCCAGCAGCCAAGAGGGAGGCCCTACTTCGACCCAGTACTTC
TRBV11-1	-	-	TRBJ2-7	CASSRTGQEQYF	TGTGCCAGCAGCCGGACGGGGCAGGAGCAGTACTTC
TRBV5-6	once	-	TRBJ2-7	CASSLPPGHSYEQYF	TGTGCCAGCAGCCTACCCCCGGGACACAGCTACGAGCAGTACTTC
TRBV7-2	-	-	TRBJ1-6	CASSLAGGAGTPLHF	TGTGCCAGCAGCTTGGCCGGGGGGGCGGGTACACCCCTCCACTTT
TRBV25-1	few	TRBD1	TRBJ2-7	CASRGTGFSYEQYF	TGTGCCAGCAGAGGGACAGGTTTTTCCTACGAGCAGTACTTC
TRBV5-1	-	-	TRBJ1-1	CASSSTYGGTEAFF	TGCGCCAGCAGCTCCACTTATGGGGGCACTGAAGCTTTCTTT
TRBV9	few	-	TRBJ1-1	CASSWDGSDTEAFF	TGTGCCAGCAGTTGGGACGGCTCGGACACTGAAGCTTTCTTT
TRBV30	-	-	TRBJ1-2	CAWRYTNRDSYGYTF	TGTGCCTGGAGGTACACTAACAGGGATAGCTATGGCTACACCTTC
TRBV29-1	-	-	TRBJ1-1	CSLSRIRGLVFEAFF	TGCAGCCTCTCGAGAATAAGGGGACTGGTTTTTGAAGCTTTCTTT
TRBV7-6	once	-	TRBJ1-3	CASSLGGPRNTIYF	TGTGCCAGCAGCTTAGGAGGGCCACGGAACACCATATATTTT
TRBV7-2	-	TRBD1	TRBJ2-5	CASSSLPGQGSWETQYF	TGTGCCAGCAGCTCCCTCCCGGGACAGGGGAGCTGGGAGACCCAGTACTTC
TRBV10-3	once	-	TRBJ2-3	CAISVSGYTSTDTQYF	TGTGCCATCAGTGTCTCTGGGTATACTAGCACAGATACGCAGTATTTT
TRBV29-1	few	TRBD1	TRBJ2-7	CSVTYGTGHYEQYF	TGCAGCGTGACGTACGGGACAGGGCACTACGAGCAGTACTTC
TRBV6-5	-	-	TRBJ1-2	CASREGGGYTF	TGTGCCAGCAGGGAGGGGGGTGGCTACACCTTC
TRBV7-2	-	TRBD2	TRBJ2-7	CASSTQGLARGEQYF	TGTGCCAGCAGCACACAGGGACTAGCGAGGGGCGAGCAGTACTTC
TRBV25-1	-	-	TRBJ2-2	CASSELGYRNTGELFF	TGTGCCAGCAGTGAATTAGGGTACAGGAACACCGGGGAGCTGTTTTTT
TRBV29-1	few	TRBD1	TRBJ1-1	CSATQGANTEAFF	TGCAGCGCCACACAGGGGGCGAACACTGAAGCTTTCTTT
TRBV6-5	-	TRBD2	TRBJ2-5	CASSYSPLSGGTQYF	TGTGCCAGCAGTTACTCTCCCTTAAGCGGGGGGACCCAGTACTTC
TRBV23-1	-	-	TRBJ1-4	CASSRSNEKLFF	TGCGCCAGCAGTCGTTCTAATGAAAAACTGTTTTTT
TRBV7-2	-	TRBD1	TRBJ2-3	CASSPPGGQDTQYF	TGTGCCAGCAGCCCTCCAGGGGGCCAAGATACGCAGTATTTT
TRBV7-2	-	TRBD2	TRBJ2-5	CASSTQPGLAGGRETQYF	TGTGCCAGCAGCACTCAGCCGGGACTAGCGGGGGGCCGGGAGACCCAGTACTTC
TRBV29-1	few	TRBD1	TRBJ1-1	CSVDSGQGNTEAFF	TGCAGCGTTGACTCGGGACAGGGAAACACTGAAGCTTTCTTT
TRBV7-2	few	-	TRBJ2-2	CASSSYTGELFF	TGTGCCAGCAGCTCCTACACCGGGGAGCTGTTTTTT
TRBV30	-	-	TRBJ1-1	CAWSDWAEAFF	TGTGCCTGGAGTGATTGGGCCGAAGCTTTCTTT
TRBV9	-	-	TRBJ1-6	CASSVLRDLGSPLHF	TGTGCCAGCAGCGTCCTCAGGGACCTAGGATCACCCCTCCACTTT